This T cell receptor beta chain was sequenced during a study of T cell repertoires in ileal Crohn's disease. Looking at the study overall: Surgery for a complication: stricturing in approximately 60%, penetrating in about 40%. M6 samples are neoterminal ileum biopsies from postoperative colonoscopy. Study results and limitations: Every patient over 26.8% clonality showed endoscopic recurrence.

The CDR3 has 15 amino acids. Germline V gene data show CDR1 as MDHEN and CDR2 as SYDVKM. Trimming took off 5 bases at V and 13 bases at J, with 23 bases between the two ends. Time point specified: neoterminal ileum biopsy at postoperative endoscopy, about 6 months after surgery. To note about this clone: What it binds is not known.

Sequencing was performed with immunoSEQ multiplex PCR; in TCRdb, only in-frame clones are kept and a portion is missing. The data contain under 12,000 clones, 79% of them singletons. Sequenced: ileal tissue. This clonotype was sampled from an adult with Crohn's disease. V is TRBV28 and J is TRBJ1-4, with D possibly TRBD1 on 6 matching bases. The DNA of the CDR3 is TGTGCCAGCAGTCAGGGGTTCAAGCTTTCGTACGGACTGTTTTTT. It translates to CASSQGFKLSYGLFF.